This TCR beta chain originates from a study of T cells in Graves' hyperthyroidism and ophthalmopathy. There are many counts of this clonotype. Its antigen is currently unknown. Study results and caveats: Most expanded thyroid clonotypes above 0.001 recurred in blood.

The CDR3 regions of TCR beta were amplified from RNA transcripts. A set of HTBI primers served as the primers for a first-round RT-PCR of the TCR CDR3. Each CDR3 protein gets one entry after TCRdb re-called the multiplex PCR reads with MiXCR. The sample includes more than 650,000 distinct CDR3 sequences, approximately 14% of them seen just once. Per germline, CDR1 SGHAT and CDR2 FQNNGV. The ends were cut back, 5 bases at V and 3 bases at J, with 17 bases in the middle. CDR3 length equals 16 residues. Hyperthyroidism patients were newly diagnosed, had disease duration under 2 months, and were aged 18 to 65 years. The source of the PBMCs was less than 12 ml of fresh peripheral blood.

Sequencing was performed on blood. V gene TRBV11-2 combines with J gene TRBJ2-1; the D gene is possibly TRBD2 (6 bases). The clonotype originates from a woman under 30 with Graves' hyperthyroidism. CDR3 loop: CASSPKWGVNYNEQFF. For the CDR3, the DNA is TGTGCCAGCAGCCCTAAGTGGGGGGTTAACTACAATGAGCAGTTCTTC.